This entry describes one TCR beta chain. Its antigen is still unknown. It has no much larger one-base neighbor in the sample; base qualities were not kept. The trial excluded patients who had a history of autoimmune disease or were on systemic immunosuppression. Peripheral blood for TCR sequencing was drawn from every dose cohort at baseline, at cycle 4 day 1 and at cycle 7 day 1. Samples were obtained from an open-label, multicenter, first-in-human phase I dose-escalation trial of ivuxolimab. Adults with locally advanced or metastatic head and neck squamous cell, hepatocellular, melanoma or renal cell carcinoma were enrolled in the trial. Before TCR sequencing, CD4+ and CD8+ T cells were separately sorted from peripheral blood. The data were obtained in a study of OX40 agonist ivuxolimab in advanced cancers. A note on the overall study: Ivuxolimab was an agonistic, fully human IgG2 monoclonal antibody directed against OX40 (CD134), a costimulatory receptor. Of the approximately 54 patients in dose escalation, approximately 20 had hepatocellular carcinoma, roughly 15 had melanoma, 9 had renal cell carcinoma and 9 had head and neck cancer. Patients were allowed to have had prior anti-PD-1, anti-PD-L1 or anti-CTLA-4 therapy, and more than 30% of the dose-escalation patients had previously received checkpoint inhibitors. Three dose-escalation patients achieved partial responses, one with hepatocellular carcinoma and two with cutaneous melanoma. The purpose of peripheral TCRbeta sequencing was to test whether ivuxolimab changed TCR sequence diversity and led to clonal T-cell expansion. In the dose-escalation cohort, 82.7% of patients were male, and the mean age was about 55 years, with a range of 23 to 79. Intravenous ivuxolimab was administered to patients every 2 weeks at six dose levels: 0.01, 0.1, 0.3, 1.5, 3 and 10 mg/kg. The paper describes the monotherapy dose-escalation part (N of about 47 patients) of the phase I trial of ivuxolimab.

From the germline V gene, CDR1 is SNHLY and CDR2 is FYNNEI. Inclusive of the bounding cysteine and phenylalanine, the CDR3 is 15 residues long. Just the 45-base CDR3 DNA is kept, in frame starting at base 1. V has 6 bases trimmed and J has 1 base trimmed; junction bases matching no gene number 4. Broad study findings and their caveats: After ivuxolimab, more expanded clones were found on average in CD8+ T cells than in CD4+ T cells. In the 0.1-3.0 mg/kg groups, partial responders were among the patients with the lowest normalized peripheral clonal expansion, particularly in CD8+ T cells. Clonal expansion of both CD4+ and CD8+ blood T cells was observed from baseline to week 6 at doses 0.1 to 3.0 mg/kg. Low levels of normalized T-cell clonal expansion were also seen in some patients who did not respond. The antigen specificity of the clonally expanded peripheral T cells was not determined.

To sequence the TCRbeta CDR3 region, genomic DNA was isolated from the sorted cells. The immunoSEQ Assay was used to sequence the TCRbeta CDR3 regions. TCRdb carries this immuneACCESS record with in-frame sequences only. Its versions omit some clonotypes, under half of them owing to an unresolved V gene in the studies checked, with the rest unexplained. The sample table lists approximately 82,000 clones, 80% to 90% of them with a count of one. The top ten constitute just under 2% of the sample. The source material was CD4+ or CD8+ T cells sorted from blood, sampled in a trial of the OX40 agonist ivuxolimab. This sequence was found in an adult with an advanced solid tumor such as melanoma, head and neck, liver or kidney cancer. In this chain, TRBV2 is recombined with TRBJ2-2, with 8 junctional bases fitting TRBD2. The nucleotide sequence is TGTGCCAGCAGCCCGGGACTAGGGAACACCGGGGAGCTGTTTTTT. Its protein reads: CASSPGLGNTGELFF.